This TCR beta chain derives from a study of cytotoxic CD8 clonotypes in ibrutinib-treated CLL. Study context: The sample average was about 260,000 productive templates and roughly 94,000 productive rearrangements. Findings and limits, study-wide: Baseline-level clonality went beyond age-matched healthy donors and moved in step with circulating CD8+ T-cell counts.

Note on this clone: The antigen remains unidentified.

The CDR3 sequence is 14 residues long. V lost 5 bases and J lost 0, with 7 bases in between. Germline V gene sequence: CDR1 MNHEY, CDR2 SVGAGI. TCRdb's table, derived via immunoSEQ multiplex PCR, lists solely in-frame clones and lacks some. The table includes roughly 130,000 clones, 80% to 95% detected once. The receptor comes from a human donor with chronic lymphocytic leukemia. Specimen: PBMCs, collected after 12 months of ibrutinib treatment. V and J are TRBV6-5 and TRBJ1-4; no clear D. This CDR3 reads CASSGSATNEKLFF. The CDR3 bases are TGTGCCAGCAGTGGGTCCGCAACTAATGAAAAACTGTTTTTT.